This T cell receptor (beta chain) originates from a study of Ad26.COV2.S vaccination and SARS-CoV-2 variants. Study overall: The Ad26.COV2.S arm of the COV1001 trial was where the donor was placed. Whole-study findings and limits: Vaccinated individuals (as opposed to placebo recipients) had higher spike-specific TCR breadth. Breadth of non-spike TCRs did not differ between vaccinees and placebo recipients.

Method: immunoSEQ multiplex PCR; TCRdb's copy keeps in-frame clones and lacks some. The table has 350,000 to 600,000 clones, approximately 90% seen once; the top ten hold 1.5% to 2%. To note about this clone: Its antigen is currently unknown.

The treatment denotes: some 19 received Ad26.COV2.S at low or high dose, single or two shots; about 5 received placebo; per-sample allocation not given. On day 63 after the first injection, vaccine and placebo recipients gave samples. The study used a vaccine consisting of an Ad26 vector that expressed Wuhan-strain SARS-CoV-2 spike. Germline-derived CDR1 and CDR2 are MNHEY and SMNVEV (reference sequence). The CDR3 is 14 residues long. The V gene end was trimmed by 5 bases and the J gene end by 6 bases; junction bases not matched to a gene: 7. V usage is TRBV27 and J usage is TRBJ2-1, with 7 nucleotides matching TRBD1. The sample here was peripheral blood, taken in a trial of Ad26.COV2.S vaccine versus placebo. This receptor was obtained from a person between 18 and 65 years old who received the Ad26.COV2.S COVID-19 vaccine or a placebo. Here the CDR3 reads CASSLLGTANEQFF. Written as DNA, the CDR3 is TGTGCCAGCAGTCTGTTAGGGACAGCCAATGAGCAGTTCTTC.